A selection of T cell receptor beta chains follows, all from one sample in a study of control samples from healthy donors and cancer patients. Data came from immunoSEQ multiplex PCR; TCRdb stores just in-frame clones and leaves some out. The sample holds tens of thousands of clones, less than 90% seen once. The material sequenced was blood. Receptors originate from a woman between 50 and 59 years old in good health. The CDR3 runs from the conserved cysteine through the conserved F or W. The D gene is left open where the match is weak. The size field is filled for only some rows; it gives once, few, many or a size class.

v_call	j_call	d_call	clone_size	cdr3_nt	cdr3_aa
TRBV28	TRBJ2-3	TRBD1	-	TGTGCCAGCAGACCCAGGGGGAGCGGCGTCACAGATACGCAGTATTTT	CASRPRGSGVTDTQYF
TRBV7-9	TRBJ2-1	-	-	TGTGCCAGCAGCTTAGGTTCTGTTCCAGAGCAGTTCTTC	CASSLGSVPEQFF
TRBV28	TRBJ1-6	-	-	TGTGCCAGCAGTTTATTAGGGGAGTCACCCCTCCACTTT	CASSLLGESPLHF
TRBV9	TRBJ1-6	-	few	TGTGCCAGCAGACCAACCGGGGCTAATTCACCCCTCCACTTT	CASRPTGANSPLHF
TRBV5-5	TRBJ2-3	TRBD1	-	TGTGCCAGCAGCTTCTGGGGACAGGGCACAGATACGCAGTATTTT	CASSFWGQGTDTQYF
TRBV5-1	TRBJ2-1	-	-	TGCGCCAGCAGCCTCGGAGGGTACAATGAGCAGTTCTTC	CASSLGGYNEQFF
TRBV24-1	TRBJ2-1	-	-	TGTGCCACCAGTGATTGGGACACTAGAACTAGGAATGAGCAGTTCTTC	CATSDWDTRTRNEQFF
TRBV19	TRBJ1-2	TRBD1	few	TGTGCCAGTAGTACGAAACCGGGCCTAACAGGGGATGGCTACACCTTC	CASSTKPGLTGDGYTF
TRBV27	TRBJ2-7	-	-	TGTGCCAGCAGTTTAGGGCAGGCTATTGGGGAGCAGTACTTC	CASSLGQAIGEQYF
TRBV10-1	TRBJ2-1	TRBD2	-	TGCGCCAGCAGTGATAGCGGGAGGGGCAATGAGCAGTTCTTC	CASSDSGRGNEQFF
TRBV30	TRBJ1-6	-	-	TGTGCCTGGAGTTCAGGGTACGATTCACCCCTCCACTTT	CAWSSGYDSPLHF
TRBV9	TRBJ2-5	-	-	TGTGCCAGCAGCGTAGCCAGTAGGGAGACCCAGTACTTC	CASSVASRETQYF
TRBV30	TRBJ1-3	-	-	TGTGCCTGGAGTAGACTGAGCTCTGGAAACACCATATATTTT	CAWSRLSSGNTIYF
TRBV10-3	TRBJ1-5	-	-	TGTGCCATCAGTGAGGGACAATATAGCAATCAGCCCCAGCATTTT	CAISEGQYSNQPQHF
TRBV19	TRBJ1-4	-	once	TGTGCCAGTTCTTCCCCCAGGGGAATGAGCGAAAAACTGTTTTTT	CASSSPRGMSEKLFF
TRBV11-2	TRBJ1-2	TRBD1	-	TGTGCCAGCAGCTCAGGGACAGGGGCTAATGGCTACACCTTC	CASSSGTGANGYTF
TRBV27	TRBJ2-7	-	-	TGTGCCAGCAGGACTCGAGGCTACGAGCAGTACTTC	CASRTRGYEQYF
TRBV30	TRBJ2-2	-	-	TGTGCCTGGAGTGTACTGAAGAAAGCGTCCGGGGAGCTGTTTTTT	CAWSVLKKASGELFF
TRBV4-2	TRBJ1-4	-	-	TGTGCCAGCAGCCAAACACCGGGACATCTGTTTTTT	CASSQTPGHLFF
TRBV10-3	TRBJ2-1	TRBD2	-	TGTGCCATCAGTAGCGGGAGAGGCGATGAGCAGTTCTTC	CAISSGRGDEQFF
TRBV10-1	TRBJ2-1	-	-	TGCGCCAGCAGTGACCTCGATGAGCAGTTCTTC	CASSDLDEQFF
TRBV9	TRBJ2-2	-	-	TGTGCCAGCAGCGTACGGGCCGGGGAGCTGTTTTTT	CASSVRAGELFF
TRBV28	TRBJ1-1	-	-	TGTGCCAGCAGTTTATACGGCGGATATACTGAAGCTTTCTTT	CASSLYGGYTEAFF
TRBV7-2	TRBJ2-5	-	-	TGTGCCAGCAGCTTATATTCGGGGCAAGAGACCCAGTACTTC	CASSLYSGQETQYF
TRBV7-8	TRBJ2-7	TRBD1	-	TGTGCCAGCAGCTTAGGACAGGGGAACATATACGAGCAGTACTTC	CASSLGQGNIYEQYF
TRBV9	TRBJ2-2	-	-	TGTGCCAGCTTGGGACGGGAGACGAACACCGGGGAGCTGTTTTTT	CASLGRETNTGELFF
TRBV28	TRBJ2-2	TRBD2	-	TGTGCCAGCAGTTTCTATGGGCTAGCGGGACACACCGGGGAGCTGTTTTTT	CASSFYGLAGHTGELFF
TRBV6-5	TRBJ1-5	-	once	TGTGCCAGCAGTTGGCCGGGGGAGGAACAGCCCCAGCATTTT	CASSWPGEEQPQHF
TRBV5-1	TRBJ2-1	TRBD1	-	TGCGCCAGCAGCAGAACCGGGACAGGGGGCTACAATGAGCAGTTCTTC	CASSRTGTGGYNEQFF
TRBV6-5	TRBJ2-2	-	few	TGTGCCAGCAAGGGTCACACCGGGGAGCTGTTTTTT	CASKGHTGELFF
TRBV3-1/TRBV3-2	TRBJ2-2	-	-	TGTGCCAGCAGCCAAGATCCTTACACCGGGGAGCTGTTTTTT	CASSQDPYTGELFF
TRBV5-4	TRBJ2-5	TRBD1	-	TGTGCCAGCAGCTGGGACAGGGCGAAGACCCAGTACTTC	CASSWDRAKTQYF
TRBV24-1	TRBJ2-1	-	-	TGTGCCACCCAGGCACCGACGGCCAATGAGCAGTTCTTC	CATQAPTANEQFF